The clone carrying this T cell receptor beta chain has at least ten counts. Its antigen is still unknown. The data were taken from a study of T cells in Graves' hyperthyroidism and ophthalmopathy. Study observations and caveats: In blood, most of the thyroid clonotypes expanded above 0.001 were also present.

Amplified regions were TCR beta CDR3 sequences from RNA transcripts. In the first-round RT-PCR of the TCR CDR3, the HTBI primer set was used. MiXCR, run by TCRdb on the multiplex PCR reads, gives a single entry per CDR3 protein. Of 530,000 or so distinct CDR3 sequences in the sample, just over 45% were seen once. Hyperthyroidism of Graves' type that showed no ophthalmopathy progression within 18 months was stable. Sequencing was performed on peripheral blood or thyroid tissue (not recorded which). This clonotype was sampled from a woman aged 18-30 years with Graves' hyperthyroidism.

The CDR3 DNA follows: TGTGCCAGCAGTAGAATGGTTAACTATGGCTACACCTTC. Amino acid sequence: CASSRMVNYGYTF. The V and J genes are TRBV6-5 and TRBJ1-2; D gene ambiguous. This CDR3 is 13 amino acids long. Per germline, CDR1 MNHEY and CDR2 SVGAGI. Trimming removed 5 bases at V and 1 base at J, with 8 bases between.